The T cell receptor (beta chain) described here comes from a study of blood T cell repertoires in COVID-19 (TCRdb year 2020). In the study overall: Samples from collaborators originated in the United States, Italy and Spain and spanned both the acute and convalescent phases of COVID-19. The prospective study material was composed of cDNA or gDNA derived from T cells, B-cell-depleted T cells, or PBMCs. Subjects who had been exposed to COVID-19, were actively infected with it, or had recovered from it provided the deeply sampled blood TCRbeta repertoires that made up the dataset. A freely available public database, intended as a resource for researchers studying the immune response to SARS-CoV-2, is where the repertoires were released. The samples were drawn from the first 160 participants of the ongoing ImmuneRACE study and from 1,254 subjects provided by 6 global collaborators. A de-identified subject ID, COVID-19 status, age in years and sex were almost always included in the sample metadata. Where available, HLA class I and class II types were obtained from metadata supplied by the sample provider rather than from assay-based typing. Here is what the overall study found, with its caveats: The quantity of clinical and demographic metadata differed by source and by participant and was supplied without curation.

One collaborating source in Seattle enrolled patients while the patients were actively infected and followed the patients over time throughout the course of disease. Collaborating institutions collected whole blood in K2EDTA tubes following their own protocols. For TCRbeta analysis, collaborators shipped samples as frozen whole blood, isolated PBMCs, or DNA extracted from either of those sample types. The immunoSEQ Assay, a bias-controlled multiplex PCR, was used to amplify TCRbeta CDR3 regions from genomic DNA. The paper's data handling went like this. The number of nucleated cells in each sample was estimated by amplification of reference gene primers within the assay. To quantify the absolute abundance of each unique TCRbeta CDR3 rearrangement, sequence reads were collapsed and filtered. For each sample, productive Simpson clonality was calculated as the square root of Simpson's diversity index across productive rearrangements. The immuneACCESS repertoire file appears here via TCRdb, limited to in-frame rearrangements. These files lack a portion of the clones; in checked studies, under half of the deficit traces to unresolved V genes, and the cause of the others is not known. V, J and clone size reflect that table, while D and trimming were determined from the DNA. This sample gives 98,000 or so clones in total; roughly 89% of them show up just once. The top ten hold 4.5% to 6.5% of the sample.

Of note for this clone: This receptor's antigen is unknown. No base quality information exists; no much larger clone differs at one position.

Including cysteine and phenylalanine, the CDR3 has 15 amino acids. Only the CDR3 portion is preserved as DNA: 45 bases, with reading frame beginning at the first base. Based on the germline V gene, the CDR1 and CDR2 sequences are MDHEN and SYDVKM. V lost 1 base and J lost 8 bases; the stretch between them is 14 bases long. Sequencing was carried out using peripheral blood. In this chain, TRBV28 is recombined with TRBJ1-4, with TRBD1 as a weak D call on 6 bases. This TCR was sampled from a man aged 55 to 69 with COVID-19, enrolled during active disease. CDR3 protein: CASSLLAGEGEKLFF. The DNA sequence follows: TGTGCCAGCAGTTTATTAGCAGGGGAGGGCGAAAAACTGTTTTTT.